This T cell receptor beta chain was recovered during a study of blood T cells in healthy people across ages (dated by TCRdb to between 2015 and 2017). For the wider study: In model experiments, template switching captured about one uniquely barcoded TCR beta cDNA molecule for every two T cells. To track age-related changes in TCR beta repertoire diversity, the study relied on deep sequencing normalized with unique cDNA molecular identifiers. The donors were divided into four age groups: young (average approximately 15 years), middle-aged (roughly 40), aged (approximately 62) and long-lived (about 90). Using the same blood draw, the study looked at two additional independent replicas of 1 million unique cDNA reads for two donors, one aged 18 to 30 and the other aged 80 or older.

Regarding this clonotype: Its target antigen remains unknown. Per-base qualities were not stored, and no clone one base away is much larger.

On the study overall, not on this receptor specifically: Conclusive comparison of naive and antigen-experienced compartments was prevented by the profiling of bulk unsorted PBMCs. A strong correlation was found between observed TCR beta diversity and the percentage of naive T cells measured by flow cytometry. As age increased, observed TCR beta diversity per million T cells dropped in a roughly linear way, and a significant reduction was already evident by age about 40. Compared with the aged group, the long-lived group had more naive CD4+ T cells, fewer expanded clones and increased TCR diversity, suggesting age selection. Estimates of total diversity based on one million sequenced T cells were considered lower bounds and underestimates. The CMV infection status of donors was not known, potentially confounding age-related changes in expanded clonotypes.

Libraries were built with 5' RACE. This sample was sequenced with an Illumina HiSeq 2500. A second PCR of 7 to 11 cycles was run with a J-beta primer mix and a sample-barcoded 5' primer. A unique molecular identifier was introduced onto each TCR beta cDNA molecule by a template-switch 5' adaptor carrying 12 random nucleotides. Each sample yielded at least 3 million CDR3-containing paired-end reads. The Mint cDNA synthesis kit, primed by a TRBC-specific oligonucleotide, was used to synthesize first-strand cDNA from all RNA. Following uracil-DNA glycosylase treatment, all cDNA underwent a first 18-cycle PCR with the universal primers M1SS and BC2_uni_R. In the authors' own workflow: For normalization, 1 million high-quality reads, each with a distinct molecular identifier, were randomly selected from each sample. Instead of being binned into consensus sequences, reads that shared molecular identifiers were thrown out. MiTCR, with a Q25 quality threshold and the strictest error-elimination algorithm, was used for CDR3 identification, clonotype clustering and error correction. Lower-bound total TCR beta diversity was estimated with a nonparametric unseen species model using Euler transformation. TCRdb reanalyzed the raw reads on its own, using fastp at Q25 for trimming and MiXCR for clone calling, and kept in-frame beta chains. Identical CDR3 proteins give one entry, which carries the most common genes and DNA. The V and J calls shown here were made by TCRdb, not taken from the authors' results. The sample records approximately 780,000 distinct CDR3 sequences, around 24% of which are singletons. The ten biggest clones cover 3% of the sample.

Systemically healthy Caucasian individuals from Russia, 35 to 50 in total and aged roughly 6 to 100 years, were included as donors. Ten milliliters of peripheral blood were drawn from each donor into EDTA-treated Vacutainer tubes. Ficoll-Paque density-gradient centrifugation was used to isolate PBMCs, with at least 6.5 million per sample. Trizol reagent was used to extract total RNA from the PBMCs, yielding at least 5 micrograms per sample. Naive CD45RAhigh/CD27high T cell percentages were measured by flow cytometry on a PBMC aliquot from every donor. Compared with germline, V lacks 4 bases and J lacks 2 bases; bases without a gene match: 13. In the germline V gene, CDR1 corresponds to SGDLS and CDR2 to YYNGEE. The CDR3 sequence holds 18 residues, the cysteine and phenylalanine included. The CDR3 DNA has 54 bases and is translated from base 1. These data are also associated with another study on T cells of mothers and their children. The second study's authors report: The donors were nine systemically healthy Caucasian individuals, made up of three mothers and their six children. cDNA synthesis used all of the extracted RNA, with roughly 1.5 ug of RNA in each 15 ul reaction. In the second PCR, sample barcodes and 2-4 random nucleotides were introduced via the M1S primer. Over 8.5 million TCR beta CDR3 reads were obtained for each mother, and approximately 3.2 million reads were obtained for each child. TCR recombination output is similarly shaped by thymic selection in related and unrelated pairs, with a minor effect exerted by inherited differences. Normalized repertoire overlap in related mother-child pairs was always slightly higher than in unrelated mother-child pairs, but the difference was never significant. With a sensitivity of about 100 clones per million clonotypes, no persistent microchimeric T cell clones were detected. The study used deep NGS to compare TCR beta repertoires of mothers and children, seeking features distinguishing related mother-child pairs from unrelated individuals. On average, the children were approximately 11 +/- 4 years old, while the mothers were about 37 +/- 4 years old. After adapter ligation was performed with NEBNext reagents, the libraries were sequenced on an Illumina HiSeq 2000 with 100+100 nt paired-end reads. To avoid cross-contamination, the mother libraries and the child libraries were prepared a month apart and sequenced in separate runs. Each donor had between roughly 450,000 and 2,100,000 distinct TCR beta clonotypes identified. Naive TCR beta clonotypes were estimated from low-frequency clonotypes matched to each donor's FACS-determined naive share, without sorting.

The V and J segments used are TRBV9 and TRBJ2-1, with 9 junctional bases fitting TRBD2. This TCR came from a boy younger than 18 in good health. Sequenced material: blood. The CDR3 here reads CASSPRGAGGPTYNEQFF. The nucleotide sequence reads TGTGCCAGCAGCCCCCGAGGAGCGGGGGGCCCCACCTACAATGAGCAGTTCTTC.